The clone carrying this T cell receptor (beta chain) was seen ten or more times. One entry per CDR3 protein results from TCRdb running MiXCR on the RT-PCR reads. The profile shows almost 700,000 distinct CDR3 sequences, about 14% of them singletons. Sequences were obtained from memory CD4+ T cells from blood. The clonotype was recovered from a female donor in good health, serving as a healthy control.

The CDR3 region is CASRNGGIGVAFF. DNA for the CDR3: TGTGCCAGCAGGAACGGGGGAATCGGAGTCGCTTTCTTC. The chain is built from TRBV6-2 or TRBV6-3 and TRBJ2-1; possibly TRBD2 for D (6 bases). From germline, CDR1 is MNHEY and CDR2 SVGEGT. Deletions cut 6 bases from V and 16 bases from J, with 22 bases between. This CDR3 has 13 residues.